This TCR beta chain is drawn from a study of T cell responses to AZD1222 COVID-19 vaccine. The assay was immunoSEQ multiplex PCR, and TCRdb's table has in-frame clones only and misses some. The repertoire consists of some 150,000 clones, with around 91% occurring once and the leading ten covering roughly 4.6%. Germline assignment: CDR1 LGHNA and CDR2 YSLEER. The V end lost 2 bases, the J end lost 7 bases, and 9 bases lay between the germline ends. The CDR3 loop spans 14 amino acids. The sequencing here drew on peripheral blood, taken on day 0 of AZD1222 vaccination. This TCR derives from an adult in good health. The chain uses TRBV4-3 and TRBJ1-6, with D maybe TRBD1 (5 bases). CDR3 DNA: TGCGCCAGCAGCCAACAGGGTGACAATTCACCCCTCCACTTT. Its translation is CASSQQGDNSPLHF.